Detailed here is one T cell receptor (beta chain). Germline V gene sequence: CDR1 MDHEN, CDR2 SYDVKM. The ends were cut back, 2 bases at V and 7 bases at J, with 11 bases in the middle. The CDR3 is 14 residues long. From blood CD8+ and CD4+ T cells, TCR beta sequences were generated. Relapsing-remitting disease, either stable or active, was present in the treatment-naive patients who were the multiple sclerosis controls. Purification of the CD8+ and CD4+ T cells relied on negative isolation, and TEMRA cells underwent FACS enrichment. This entry is derived from a study of CD8 T cells in Susac syndrome. With random hexamers, reverse transcription was performed on about 0.45 to 1 ug of RNA. A single record per CDR3 protein comes from TCRdb applying MiXCR to the immunoSEQ multiplex PCR reads. The table lists about 400,000 distinct CDR3 sequences, more than 80% of them singletons, with under 0.15% in the top ten.

The sequenced sample consisted of CD8+ T cells from PBMCs. V is TRBV28 and J is TRBJ2-2; possibly TRBD2 for D (5 bases). The origin of this receptor is a human donor with multiple sclerosis. CDR3 sequence (DNA): TGTGCCAGCAGTTTACGGCGGGTTGGCGGGGAGCTGTTTTTT. Its protein product is CASSLRRVGGELFF. The complete variable domain, with remaining parts taken from reference TRBV28 and TRBJ2-2, reads DVKVTQSSRYLVKRTGEKVFLECVQDMDHENMFWYRQDPGLGLRLIYFSYDVKMKEKGDIPEGYSVSREKKERFSLILESASTNQTSMYLCASSLRRVGGELFFGEGSRLTVL.